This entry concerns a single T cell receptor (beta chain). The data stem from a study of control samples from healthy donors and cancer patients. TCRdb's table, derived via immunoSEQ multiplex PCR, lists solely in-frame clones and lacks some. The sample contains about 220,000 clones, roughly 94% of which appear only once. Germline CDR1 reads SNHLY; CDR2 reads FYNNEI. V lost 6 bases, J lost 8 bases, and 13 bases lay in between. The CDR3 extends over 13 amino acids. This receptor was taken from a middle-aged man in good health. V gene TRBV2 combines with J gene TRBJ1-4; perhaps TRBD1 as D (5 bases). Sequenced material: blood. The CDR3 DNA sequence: TGTGCCAGCAGGGCAGGGCCAGGGGAAAAACTGTTTTTT. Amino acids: CASRAGPGEKLFF.